This T cell receptor beta chain was documented in a study of shared clonotypes between healthy human individuals. The study, taken as a whole, reports: Naive subsets typically showed greater estimated richness than memory subsets. Four donors held about 5.1% of naive CD4 clonotypes in common.

Germline CDR1 MNHNS, CDR2 SASEGT. The CDR3 runs to 16 residues. V lost 0 bases and J lost 0, with 9 bases in between. Naive-designated CD8 cells lacked CD45RO, were positively enriched for CCR7, and omitted terminally differentiated effector memory CD45RA+ cells. A word on this clone: Its antigen is still unknown.

It was roughly 200 ng DNA, 33,000 or so T cell genomes, that sorted-subset replicate PCRs used. The table came from immunoSEQ multiplex PCR; TCRdb's copy has only in-frame clones and leaves some out. The top ten clones hold approximately 1.6% of a sample with more than 2 million clones, just over 90% of them seen once. The sequence was collected from a young man in good health. Some clones in this sample may be carry-over from other donors' samples. V is TRBV6-1 and J is TRBJ1-5; D gene unclear. The specimen was naive CD8+ T cells from PBMCs. The CDR3 bases are TGTGCCAGCAGTGAAGCTGGGATTCGTAGCAATCAGCCCCAGCATTTT. This translates into CASSEAGIRSNQPQHF.